This T cell receptor beta chain was captured in a study of technical replicates of blood from a handful of donors. The assay was immunoSEQ multiplex PCR, and TCRdb's table has in-frame clones only and misses some. Altogether 75,000 to 90,000 clones are present, nearly 95% being singletons, with the ten largest covering under 0.5%. The specimen sequenced was T cells isolated from PBMCs. This receptor was taken from a human donor in good health.

In DNA, the CDR3 is TGTGCCAGCACTAGACAGGGGGCCCAGTACTTC. Translation: CASTRQGAQYF. The chain carries TRBV6-5 and TRBJ2-5; TRBD1 matches 9 bases. Trimming removed 7 bases from V and 9 bases from J; junction bases left unmatched: 3. Per germline, CDR1 MNHEY and CDR2 SVGAGI. CDR3 length: 11 residues.